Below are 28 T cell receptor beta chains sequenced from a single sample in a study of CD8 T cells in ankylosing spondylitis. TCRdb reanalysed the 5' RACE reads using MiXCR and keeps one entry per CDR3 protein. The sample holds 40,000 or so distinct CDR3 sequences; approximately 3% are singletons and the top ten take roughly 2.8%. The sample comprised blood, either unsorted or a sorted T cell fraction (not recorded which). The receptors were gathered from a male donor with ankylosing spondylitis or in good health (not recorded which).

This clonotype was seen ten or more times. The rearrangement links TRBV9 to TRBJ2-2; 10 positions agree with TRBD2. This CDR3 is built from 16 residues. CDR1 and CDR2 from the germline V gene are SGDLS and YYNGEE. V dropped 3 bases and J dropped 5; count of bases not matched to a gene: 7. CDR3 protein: CASSGSAGGPTGELFF. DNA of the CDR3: TGTGCCAGCAGCGGATCAGCGGGAGGGCCAACCGGGGAGCTGTTTTTT.

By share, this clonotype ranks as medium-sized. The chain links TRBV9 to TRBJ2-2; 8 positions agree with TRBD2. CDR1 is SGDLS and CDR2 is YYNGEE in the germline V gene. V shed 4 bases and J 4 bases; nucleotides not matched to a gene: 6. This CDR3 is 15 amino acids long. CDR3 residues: CASSTMTSATGELFF. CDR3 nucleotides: TGTGCCAGCAGCACGATGACTAGCGCCACCGGGGAGCTGTTTTTT.

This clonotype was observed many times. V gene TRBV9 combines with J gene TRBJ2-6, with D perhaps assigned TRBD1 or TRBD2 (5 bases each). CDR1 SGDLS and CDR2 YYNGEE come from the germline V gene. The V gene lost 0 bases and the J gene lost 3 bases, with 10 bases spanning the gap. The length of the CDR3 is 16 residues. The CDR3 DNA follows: TGTGCCAGCAGCGTAGCTGAGGGGATTGGGGCCAACGTCCTGACTTTC. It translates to CASSVAEGIGANVLTF.

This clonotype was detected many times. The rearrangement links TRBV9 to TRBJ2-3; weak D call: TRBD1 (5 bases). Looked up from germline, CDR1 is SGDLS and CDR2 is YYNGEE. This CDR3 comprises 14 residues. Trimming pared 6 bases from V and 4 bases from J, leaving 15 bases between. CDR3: CASNGQGGPDTQYF. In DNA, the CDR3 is TGTGCCAGCAATGGGCAGGGTGGGCCAGATACGCAGTATTTT.

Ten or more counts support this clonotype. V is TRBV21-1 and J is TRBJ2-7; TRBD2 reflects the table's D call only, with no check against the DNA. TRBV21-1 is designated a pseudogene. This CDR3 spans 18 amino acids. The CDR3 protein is CASSKENRREKTSYEQYV. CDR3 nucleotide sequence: TGTGCCAGCAGCAAAGAAAACCGGCGGGAGAAAACCTCCTACGAGCAGTACGTC.

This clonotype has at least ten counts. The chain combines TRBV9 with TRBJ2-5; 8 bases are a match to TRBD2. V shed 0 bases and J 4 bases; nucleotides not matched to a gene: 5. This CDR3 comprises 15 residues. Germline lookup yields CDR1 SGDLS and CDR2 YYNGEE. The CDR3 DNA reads TGTGCCAGCAGCGTAGGAACGGGAGGGGGAGAGACCCAGTACTTC. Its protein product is CASSVGTGGGETQYF.

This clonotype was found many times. In DNA form, the CDR3 reads TGTGCCAGCAGCGTAGCGGCTCTGAACACCGGGGAGCTGTTTTTT. It specifies CASSVAALNTGELFF. This sequence joins TRBV9 and TRBJ2-2; D ambiguous. V lost 0 bases, J lost 1 base, and 7 bases lay in between. CDR1 and CDR2 (germline): SGDLS, YYNGEE. This CDR3 region has 15 residues.

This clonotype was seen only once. CDR3 amino acids: CASSKSGGLSGEQFF. The CDR3 coding sequence is TGTGCCAGCAGCAAAAGCGGGGGGCTGTCCGGTGAGCAGTTCTTC. The chain carries TRBV9 and TRBJ2-1; 9 bases are a match to TRBD2. The CDR3 loop spans 15 amino acids. Per germline, CDR1 SGDLS and CDR2 YYNGEE. V dropped 4 bases and J dropped 9; count of bases not matched to a gene: 11.

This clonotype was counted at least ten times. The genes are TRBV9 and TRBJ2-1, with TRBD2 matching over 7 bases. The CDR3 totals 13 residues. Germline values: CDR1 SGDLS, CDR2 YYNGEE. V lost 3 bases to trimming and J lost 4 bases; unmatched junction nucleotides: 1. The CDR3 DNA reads TGTGCCAGCAGCGGGGGGGGGTACAATGAGCAGTTCTTC. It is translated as CASSGGGYNEQFF.

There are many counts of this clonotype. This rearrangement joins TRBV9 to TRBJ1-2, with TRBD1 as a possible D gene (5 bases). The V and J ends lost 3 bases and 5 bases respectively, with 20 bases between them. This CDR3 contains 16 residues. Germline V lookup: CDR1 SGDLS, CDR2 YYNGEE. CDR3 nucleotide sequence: TGTGCCAGCAGCGAAGGTTTGGCAGGGTCTCAGTATGGCTACACCTTC. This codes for CASSEGLAGSQYGYTF.

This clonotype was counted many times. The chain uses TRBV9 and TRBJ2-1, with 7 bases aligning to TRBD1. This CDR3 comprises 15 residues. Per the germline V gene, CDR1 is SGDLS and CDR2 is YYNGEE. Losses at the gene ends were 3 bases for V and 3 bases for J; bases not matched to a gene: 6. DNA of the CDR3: TGTGCCAGCAGCGCCCCCGGGACAGTCTACAATGAGCAGTTCTTC. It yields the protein CASSAPGTVYNEQFF. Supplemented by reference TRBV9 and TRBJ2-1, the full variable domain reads DSGVTQTPKHLITATGQRVTLRCSPRSGDLSVYWYQQSLDQGLQFLIQYYNGEERAKGNILERFSAQQFPDLHSELNLSSLELGDSALYFCASSAPGTVYNEQFFGPGTRLTVL.

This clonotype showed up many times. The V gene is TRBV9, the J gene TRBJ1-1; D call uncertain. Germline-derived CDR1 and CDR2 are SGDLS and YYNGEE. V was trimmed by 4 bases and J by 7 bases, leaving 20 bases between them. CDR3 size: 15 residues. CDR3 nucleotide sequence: TGTGCCAGCAGCCCTCGGACCGAAGTTGGGAGTGAAGCTTTCTTT. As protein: CASSPRTEVGSEAFF.

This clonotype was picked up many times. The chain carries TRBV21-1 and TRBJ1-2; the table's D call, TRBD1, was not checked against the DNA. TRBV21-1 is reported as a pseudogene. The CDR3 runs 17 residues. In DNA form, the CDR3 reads TGTGCCAGTACTATCCTCCACAGGGCCGATTCGGGGTATGGCTACACCTTC. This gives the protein CASTILHRADSGYGYTF.

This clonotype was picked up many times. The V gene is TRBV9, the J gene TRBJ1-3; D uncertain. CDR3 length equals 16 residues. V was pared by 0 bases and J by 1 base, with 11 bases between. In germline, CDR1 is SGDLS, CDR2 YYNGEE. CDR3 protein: CASSVDLGGSGNTIYF. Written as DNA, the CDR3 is TGTGCCAGCAGCGTAGACCTCGGAGGGTCTGGAAACACCATATATTTT.

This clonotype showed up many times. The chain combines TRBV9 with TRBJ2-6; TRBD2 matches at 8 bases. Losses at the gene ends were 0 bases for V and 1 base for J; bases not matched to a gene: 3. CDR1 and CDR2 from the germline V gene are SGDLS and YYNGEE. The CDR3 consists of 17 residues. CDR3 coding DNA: TGTGCCAGCAGCGTAGCTACGGGGGGGTCTGGGGCCAACGTCCTGACTTTC. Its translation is CASSVATGGSGANVLTF.

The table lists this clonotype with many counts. The CDR3 region has the DNA TGTGCCAGCAGCGCCAATACTGGGACAGGGAAAACCTATAATTCACCCCTCCACTTT. Amino acids: CASSANTGTGKTYNSPLHF. V is TRBV9 and J is TRBJ1-6; 9 bases fit TRBD1. V was pared by 3 bases and J by 2 bases, with 12 bases of the junction left unmatched. Germline V gene lookup returns CDR1 SGDLS and CDR2 YYNGEE. The CDR3 has 19 amino acids.

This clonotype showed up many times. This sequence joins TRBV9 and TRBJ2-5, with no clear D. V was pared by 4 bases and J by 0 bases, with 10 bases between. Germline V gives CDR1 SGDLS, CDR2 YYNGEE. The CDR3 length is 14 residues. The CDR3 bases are TGTGCCAGCAGCAAGGGCGGCAACCAAGAGACCCAGTACTTC. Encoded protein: CASSKGGNQETQYF.

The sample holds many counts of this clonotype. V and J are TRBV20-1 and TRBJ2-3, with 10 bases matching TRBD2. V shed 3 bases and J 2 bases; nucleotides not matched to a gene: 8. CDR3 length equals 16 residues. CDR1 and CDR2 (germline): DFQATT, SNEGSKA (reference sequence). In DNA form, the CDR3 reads TGCAGTGCTAGGGGGGCCACTAGCGGGAACACAGATACGCAGTATTTT. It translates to CSARGATSGNTDTQYF.

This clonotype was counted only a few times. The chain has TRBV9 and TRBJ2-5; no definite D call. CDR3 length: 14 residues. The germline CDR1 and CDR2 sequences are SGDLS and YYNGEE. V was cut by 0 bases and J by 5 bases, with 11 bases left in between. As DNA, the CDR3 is TGTGCCAGCAGCGTAGAAGGGAAAAGCGAGACCCAGTACTTC. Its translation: CASSVEGKSETQYF.

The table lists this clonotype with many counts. CDR3 nucleotides: TGTGCCAGCAGCGTAGGAGTACTAGCGGGAGGAGAGACCCAGTACTTC. This translates into CASSVGVLAGGETQYF. The gene calls are TRBV9 and TRBJ2-5; 12 bases are shared with TRBD2. Trimming cost V 0 bases and J 4 bases; bases outside gene matches: 4. CDR1 SGDLS and CDR2 YYNGEE come from the germline V gene. The CDR3 consists of 16 residues.

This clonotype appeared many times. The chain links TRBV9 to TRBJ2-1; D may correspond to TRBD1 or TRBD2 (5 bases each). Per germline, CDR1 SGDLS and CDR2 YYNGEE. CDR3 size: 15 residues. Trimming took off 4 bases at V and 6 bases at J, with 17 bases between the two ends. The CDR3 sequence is CASSPPGPLSNEQFF. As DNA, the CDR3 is TGTGCCAGCAGCCCGCCGGGGCCCTTGAGCAATGAGCAGTTCTTC.

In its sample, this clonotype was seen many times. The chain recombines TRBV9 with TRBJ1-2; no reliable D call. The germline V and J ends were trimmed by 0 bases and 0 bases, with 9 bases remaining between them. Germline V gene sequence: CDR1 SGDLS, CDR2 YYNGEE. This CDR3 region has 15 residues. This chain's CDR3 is CASSVGTWANYGYTF. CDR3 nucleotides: TGTGCCAGCAGCGTAGGAACATGGGCTAACTATGGCTACACCTTC.

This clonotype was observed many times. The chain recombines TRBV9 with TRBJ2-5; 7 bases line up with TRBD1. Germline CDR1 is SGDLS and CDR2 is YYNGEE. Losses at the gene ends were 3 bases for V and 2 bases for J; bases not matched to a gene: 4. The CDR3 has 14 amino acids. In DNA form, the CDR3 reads TGTGCCAGCAGCGGCCGACAGGGACAAGAGACCCAGTACTTC. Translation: CASSGRQGQETQYF.

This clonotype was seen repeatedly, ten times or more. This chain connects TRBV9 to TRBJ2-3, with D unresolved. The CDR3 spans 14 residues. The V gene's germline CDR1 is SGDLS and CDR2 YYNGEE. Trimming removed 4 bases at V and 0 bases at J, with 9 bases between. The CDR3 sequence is CASSPSASTDTQYF. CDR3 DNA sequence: TGTGCCAGCAGCCCCTCCGCCAGCACAGATACGCAGTATTTT.

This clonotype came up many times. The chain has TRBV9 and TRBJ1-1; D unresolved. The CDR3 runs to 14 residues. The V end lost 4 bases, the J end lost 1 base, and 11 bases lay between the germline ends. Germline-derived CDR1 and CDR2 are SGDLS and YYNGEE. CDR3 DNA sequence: TGTGCCAGCAGCCTCGACACCGAGAACACTGAAGCTTTCTTT. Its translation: CASSLDTENTEAFF.

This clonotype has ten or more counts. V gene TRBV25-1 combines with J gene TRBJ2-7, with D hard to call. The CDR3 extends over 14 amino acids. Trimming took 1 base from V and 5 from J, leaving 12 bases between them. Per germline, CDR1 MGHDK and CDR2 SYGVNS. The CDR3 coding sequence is TGTGCCAGCAGTGAATGCCCCAAGTGGGACGAGCAGTACGTC. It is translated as CASSECPKWDEQYV.

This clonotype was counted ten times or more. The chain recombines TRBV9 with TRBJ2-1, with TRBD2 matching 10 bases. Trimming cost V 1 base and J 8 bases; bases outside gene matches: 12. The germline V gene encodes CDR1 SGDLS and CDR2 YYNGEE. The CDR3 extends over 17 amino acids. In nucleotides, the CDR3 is TGTGCCAGCAGCGTATATGGAACTAGCGGGGTTAGAGATGAGCAGTTCTTC. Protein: CASSVYGTSGVRDEQFF. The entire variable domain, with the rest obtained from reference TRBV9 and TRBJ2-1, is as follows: DSGVTQTPKHLITATGQRVTLRCSPRSGDLSVYWYQQSLDQGLQFLIQYYNGEERAKGNILERFSAQQFPDLHSELNLSSLELGDSALYFCASSVYGTSGVRDEQFFGPGTRLTVL.

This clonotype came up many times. CDR3 DNA sequence: TGTGCCAGCAGCGTAAGGGCTAGCGGGGGCACAGATACGCAGTATTTT. It encodes CASSVRASGGTDTQYF. V usage is TRBV9 and J usage is TRBJ2-3; 9 nucleotides align to TRBD2. The V gene's germline CDR1 is SGDLS and CDR2 YYNGEE. This CDR3 spans 16 amino acids. V was clipped by 1 base and J by 1 base; unmatched bases: 4.